There are many counts of the clone carrying this TCR beta chain. Its antigen is undetermined. The beta constant-region primer was an equimolar mix of two oligonucleotides covering TRBC1 and TRBC2. Ligated cDNA was amplified by four rounds of PCR with nested alpha and beta constant-region primers and SP2. An oligonucleotide with the SP2 primer and a 12-nucleotide UMI was ligated to the cDNA 3' end. Each CDR3 protein gets one entry after TCRdb re-called the UMI-ligation and nested PCR reads with MiXCR. This sample has about 150,000 distinct CDR3 sequences; over 20% occur once, and the top ten carry over 0.09%. The CDR3 is 16 amino acids. These data belong to a study of naive and memory T cell subsets. Alpha and beta libraries were amplified separately from the second PCR onward. Overall study findings and caveats: In CD4 and CD8 cells, diversity dropped from naive through EMRA. Possibly reflecting memory cells re-expressing CD45RA, a few larger clonotypes occurred in naive repertoires, especially CD8. Naive and memory repertoire findings lacked a ground truth for validation.

The receptor was derived from a human donor in good health. The rearrangement uses TRBV21-1 and TRBJ2-5; the D segment call TRBD2 is taken from the table without a DNA check. TRBV21-1 has pseudogene status. Sequencing input: naive CD4+ T cells from blood. CDR3 bases: TGTGCCAGCAGCAAGCGAGAGGGAGGGGGCCAAGAGACCCAGTACTTC. Protein sequence: CASSKREGGGQETQYF.